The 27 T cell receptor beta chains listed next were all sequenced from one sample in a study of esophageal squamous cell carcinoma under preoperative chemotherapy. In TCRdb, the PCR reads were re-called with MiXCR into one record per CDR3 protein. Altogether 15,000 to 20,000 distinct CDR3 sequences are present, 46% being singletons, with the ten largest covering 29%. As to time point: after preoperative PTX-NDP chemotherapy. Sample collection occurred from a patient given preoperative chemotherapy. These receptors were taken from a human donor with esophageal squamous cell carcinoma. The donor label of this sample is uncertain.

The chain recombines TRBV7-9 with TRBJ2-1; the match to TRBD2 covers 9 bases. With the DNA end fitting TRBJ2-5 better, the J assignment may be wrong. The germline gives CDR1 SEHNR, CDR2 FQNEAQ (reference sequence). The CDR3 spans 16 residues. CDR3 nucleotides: TGTGCCAGCAGCTTAGGAGACGCGGGAGGGCCGGAGACCCAGTACTTC. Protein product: CASSLGDAGGPETQYF.

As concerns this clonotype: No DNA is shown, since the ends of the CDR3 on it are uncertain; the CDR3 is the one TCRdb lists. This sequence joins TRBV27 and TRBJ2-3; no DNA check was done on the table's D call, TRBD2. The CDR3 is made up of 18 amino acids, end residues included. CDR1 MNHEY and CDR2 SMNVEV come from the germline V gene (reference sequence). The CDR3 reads CASSSEIWGSGSYNEQFF.

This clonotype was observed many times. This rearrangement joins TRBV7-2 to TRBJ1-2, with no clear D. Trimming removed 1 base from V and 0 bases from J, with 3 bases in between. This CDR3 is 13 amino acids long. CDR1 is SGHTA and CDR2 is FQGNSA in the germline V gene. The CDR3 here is CASSLGPNYGYTF. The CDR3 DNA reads TGTGCCAGCAGCTTAGGACCTAACTATGGCTACACCTTC.

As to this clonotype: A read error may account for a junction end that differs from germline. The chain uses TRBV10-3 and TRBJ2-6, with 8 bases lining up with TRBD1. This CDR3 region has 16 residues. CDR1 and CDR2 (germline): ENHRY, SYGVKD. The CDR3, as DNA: TGTGCCGTGCGGGACAGGTTCTTCTCTGGGGCCAACGTGCAGAATTTC. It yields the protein CAVRDRFFSGANVQNF.

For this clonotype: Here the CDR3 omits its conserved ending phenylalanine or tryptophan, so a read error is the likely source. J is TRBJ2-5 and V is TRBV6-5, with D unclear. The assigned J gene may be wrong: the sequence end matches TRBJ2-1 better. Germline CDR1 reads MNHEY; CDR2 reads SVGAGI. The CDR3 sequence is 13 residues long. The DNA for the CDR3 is TGTGCCAGCACTTACGACACTCTCGAGACCCAGTTCCTC. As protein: CASTYDTLETQFL.

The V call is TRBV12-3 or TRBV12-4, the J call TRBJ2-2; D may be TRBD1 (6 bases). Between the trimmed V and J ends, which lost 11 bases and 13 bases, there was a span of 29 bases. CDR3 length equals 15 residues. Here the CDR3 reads CARSFAAANTGTLFF. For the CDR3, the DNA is TGTGCCCGGAGTTTCGCGGCTGCGAACACAGGGACGCTGTTTTTT.

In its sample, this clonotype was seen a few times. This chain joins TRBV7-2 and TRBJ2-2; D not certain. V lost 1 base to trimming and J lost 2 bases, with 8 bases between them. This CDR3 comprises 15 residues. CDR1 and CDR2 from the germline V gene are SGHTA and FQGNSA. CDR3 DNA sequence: TGTGCCAGCAGCTTAGGTGGCCTCAACACCGGGGAGCTGTTTTTT. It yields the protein CASSLGGLNTGELFF.

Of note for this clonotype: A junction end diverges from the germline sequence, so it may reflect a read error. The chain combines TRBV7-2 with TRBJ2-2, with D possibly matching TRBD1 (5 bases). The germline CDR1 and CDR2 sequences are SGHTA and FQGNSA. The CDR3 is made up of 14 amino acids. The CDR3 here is CASSLLRSTGALYF. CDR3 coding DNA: TGTGCCAGCAGCCTACTCAGGAGCACAGGTGCGCTGTATTTT.

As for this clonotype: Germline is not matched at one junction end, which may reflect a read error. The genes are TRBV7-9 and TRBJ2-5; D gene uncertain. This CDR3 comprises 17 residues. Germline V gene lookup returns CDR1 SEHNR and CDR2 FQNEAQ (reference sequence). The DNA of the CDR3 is TGTGCCAGCAGCCCGAGGCTCGAGGCCTTGAACCAAGAGACCCAGTACTTT. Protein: CASSPRLEALNQETQYF.

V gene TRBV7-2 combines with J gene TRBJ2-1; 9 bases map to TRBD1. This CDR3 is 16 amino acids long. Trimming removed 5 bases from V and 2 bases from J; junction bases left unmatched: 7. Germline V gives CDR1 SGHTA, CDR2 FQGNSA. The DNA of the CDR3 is TGTGCCAGCAGCGTTCCGGGACAGGGACCCTACAATGAGCAGTTCTTC. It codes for CASSVPGQGPYNEQFF.

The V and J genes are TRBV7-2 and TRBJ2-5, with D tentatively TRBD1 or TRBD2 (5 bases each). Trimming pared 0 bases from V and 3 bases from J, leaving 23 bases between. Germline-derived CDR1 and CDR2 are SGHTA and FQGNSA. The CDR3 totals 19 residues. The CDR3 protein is CASSLAGAAGDRDKETQYF. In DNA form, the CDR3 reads TGTGCCAGCAGCTTAGCAGGGGCGGCCGGGGATCGTGACAAAGAGACCCAGTACTTC.

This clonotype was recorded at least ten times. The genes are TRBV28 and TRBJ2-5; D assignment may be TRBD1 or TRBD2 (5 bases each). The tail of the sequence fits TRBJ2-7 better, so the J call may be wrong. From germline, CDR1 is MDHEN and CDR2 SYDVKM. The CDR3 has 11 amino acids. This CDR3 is CATRGTPEQYF. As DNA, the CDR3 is TGTGCCACAAGAGGGACCCCCGAGCAGTACTTC.

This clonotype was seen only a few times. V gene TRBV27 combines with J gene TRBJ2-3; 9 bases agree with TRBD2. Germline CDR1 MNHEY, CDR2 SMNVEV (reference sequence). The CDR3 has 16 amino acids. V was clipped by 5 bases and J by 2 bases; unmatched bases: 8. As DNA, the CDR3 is TGTGCCAGCAGTCCATGGGCTAGCGGGACCACAGATACGCAGTATTTT. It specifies CASSPWASGTTDTQYF.

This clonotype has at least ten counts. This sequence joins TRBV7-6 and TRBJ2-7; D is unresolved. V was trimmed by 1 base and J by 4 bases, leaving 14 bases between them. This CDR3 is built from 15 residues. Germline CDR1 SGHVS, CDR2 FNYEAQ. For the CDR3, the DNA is TGTGCCAGCAGCTTAGACCCCCTAAAGACGTACGAGCAGTACTTC. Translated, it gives CASSLDPLKTYEQYF.

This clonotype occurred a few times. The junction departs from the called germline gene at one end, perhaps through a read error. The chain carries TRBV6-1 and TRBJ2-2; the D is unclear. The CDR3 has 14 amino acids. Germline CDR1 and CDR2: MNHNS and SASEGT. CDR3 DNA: TGTGCCAGCAGCCTGGGTGTCAACACCGGTGAGCTGTTTTTT. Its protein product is CASSLGVNTGELFF.

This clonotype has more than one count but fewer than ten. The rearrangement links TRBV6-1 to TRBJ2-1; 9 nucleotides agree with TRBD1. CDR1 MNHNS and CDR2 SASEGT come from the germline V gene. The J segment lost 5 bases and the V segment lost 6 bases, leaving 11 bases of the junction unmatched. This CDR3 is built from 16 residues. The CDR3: CASSPMAGTGHNEQFF. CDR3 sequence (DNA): TGTGCCAGCAGCCCGATGGCCGGGACAGGGCACAATGAGCAGTTCTTC.

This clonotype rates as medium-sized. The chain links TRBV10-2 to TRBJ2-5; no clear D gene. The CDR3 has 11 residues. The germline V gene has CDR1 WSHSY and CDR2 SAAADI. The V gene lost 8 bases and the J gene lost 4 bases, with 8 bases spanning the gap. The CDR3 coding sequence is TGCGCCAGCCCGGGCCGAGAGACCCAGTACTTC. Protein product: CASPGRETQYF.

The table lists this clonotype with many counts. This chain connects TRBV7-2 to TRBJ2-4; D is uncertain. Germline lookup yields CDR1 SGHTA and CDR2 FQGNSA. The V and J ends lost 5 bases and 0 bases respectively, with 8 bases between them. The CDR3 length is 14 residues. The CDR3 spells CASSPGLAKNIQYF. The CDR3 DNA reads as TGTGCCAGCAGCCCCGGTCTAGCCAAAAACATTCAGTACTTC.

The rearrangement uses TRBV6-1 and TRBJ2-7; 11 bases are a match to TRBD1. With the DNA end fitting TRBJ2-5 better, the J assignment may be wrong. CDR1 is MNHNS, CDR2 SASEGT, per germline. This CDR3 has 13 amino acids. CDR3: CASSGDRGETQYF. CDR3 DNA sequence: TGTGCCAGCAGTGGGGACAGGGGGGAGACCCAGTACTTC.

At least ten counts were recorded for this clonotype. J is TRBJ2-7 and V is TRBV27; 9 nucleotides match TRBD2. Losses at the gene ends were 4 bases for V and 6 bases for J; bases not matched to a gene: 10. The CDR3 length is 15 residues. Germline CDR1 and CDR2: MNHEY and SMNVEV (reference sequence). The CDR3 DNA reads TGTGCCAGCAGTTCGGGCGGGAGGGCCTTCGGCGAGCAGTACTTC. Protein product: CASSSGGRAFGEQYF.

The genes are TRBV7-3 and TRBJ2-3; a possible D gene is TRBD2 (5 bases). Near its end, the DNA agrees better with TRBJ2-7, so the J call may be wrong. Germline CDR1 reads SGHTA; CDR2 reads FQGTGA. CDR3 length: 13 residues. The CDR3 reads CASSRGPSYEQYF. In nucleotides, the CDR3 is TGTGCCAGCAGTCGGGGTCCCTCCTACGAGCAGTACTTC.

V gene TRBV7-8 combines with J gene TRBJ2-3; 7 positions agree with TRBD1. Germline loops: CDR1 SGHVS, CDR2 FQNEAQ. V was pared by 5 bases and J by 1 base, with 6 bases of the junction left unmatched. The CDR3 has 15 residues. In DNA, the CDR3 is TGTGCCAGCAGCCCTACCGGGACAGGCACAGATACGCAGTATTTT. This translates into CASSPTGTGTDTQYF.

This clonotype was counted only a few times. CDR3 coding DNA: TGTGCCAGCAGCTTAGTCGGCGGGGGGACCCAGTACTTC. It encodes CASSLVGGGTQYF. This chain uses TRBV7-2 with TRBJ2-5; TRBD2 matches at 7 bases. This CDR3 comprises 13 residues. Germline assignment: CDR1 SGHTA and CDR2 FQGNSA. V trimming: 1 base; J trimming: 7 bases; junction bases outside the gene matches: 3.

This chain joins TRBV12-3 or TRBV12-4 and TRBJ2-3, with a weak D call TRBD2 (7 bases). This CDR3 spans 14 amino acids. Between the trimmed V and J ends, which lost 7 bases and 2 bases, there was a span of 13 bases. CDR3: CASTAGASTDTQYF. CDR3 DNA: TGTGCCAGCACTGCGGGGGCATCCACAGATACGCAGTATTTT.

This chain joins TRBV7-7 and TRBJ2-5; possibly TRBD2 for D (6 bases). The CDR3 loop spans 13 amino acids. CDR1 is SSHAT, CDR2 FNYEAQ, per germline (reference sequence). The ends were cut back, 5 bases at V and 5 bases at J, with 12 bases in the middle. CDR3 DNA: TGTGCCAGCAGCGCCCGACGGGAGGAGACCCAGTACTTC. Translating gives CASSARREETQYF.

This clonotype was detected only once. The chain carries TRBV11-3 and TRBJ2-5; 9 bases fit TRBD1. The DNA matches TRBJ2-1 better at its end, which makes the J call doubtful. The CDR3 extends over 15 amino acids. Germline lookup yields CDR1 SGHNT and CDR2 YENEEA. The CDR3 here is CASSPWDRELAGQFF. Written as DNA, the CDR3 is TGTGCCAGCAGCCCGTGGGACAGGGAACTTGCTGGGCAGTTCTTC.

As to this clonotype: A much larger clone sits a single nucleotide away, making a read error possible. The DNA for the CDR3 is TGCGCCAGCGGACCCGGGACAGGTGGGCGGAATGAGCAGTACTTC. Its protein product is CASGPGTGGRNEQYF. The rearrangement joins TRBV10-1 to TRBJ2-3; TRBD1 aligns across 8 bases. The tail of the sequence fits TRBJ2-7 better, so the J call may be wrong. Germline CDR1 is WNHNN and CDR2 is SYGVQD (reference sequence). CDR3 length: 15 amino acids.